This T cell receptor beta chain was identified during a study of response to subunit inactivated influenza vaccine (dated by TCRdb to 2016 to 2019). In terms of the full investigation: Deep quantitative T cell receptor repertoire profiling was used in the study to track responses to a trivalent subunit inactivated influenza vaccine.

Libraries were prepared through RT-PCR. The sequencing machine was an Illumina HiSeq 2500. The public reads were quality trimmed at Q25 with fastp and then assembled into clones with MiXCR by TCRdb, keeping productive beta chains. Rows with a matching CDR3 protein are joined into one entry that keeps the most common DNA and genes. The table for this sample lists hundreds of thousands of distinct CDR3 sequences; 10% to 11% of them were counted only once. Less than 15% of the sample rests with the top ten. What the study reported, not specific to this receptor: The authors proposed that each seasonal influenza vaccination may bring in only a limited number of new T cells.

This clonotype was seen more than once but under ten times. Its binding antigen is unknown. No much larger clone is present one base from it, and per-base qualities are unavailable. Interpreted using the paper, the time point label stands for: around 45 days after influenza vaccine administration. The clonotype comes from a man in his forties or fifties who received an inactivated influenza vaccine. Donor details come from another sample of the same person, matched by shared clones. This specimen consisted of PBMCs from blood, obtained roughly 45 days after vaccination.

The CDR3 region: CASSGWTGKNTEAFF. Read as DNA, the sequence is TGCGCCAGCAGCGGTTGGACAGGGAAGAACACTGAAGCTTTCTTT. This chain is built from TRBV5-1 and TRBJ1-1, with 8 middle bases fitting TRBD1. From its cysteine to its phenylalanine, the CDR3 spans 15 amino acids. The only DNA kept is the CDR3, 45 bases in frame from the first base. CDR1 and CDR2, looked up from the germline V gene, are SGHRS and YFSETQ. Ends trimmed: V by 4 bases, J by 1 base; bases unmatched to a gene: 6.